Listed below are T cell receptor beta chains from one sample, sequenced in a study of memory CD4+ T cells and cytomegalovirus serostatus. Data came from immunoSEQ multiplex PCR; TCRdb stores just in-frame clones and leaves some out. The table shows some 49,000 clones, with 78% occurring only once. Sequenced sample: memory CD4+ T cells from blood. These receptors came from an adult in good health and CMV-seronegative. Both conserved end residues are part of each CDR3. The D gene is left open where the match is weak. Clone size is given for some rows only: seen once, a few or many times, or a class if the clone is expanded.

d_gene	j_gene	v_gene	abundance	CDR3aa	CDR3nt
-	TRBJ2-3	TRBV6-5	few	CASSYRGTDTQYF	TGTGCCAGCAGTTACAGGGGCACAGATACGCAGTATTTT
TRBD2	TRBJ2-3	TRBV19	-	CASSIGGGGSVTDTQYF	TGTGCCAGTAGTATAGGTGGCGGGGGAAGCGTCACAGATACGCAGTATTTT
-	TRBJ1-5	TRBV6-1	-	CASSELEGRDQPQHF	TGTGCCAGCAGTGAATTAGAGGGCAGAGATCAGCCCCAGCATTTT
TRBD1	TRBJ2-7	TRBV5-8	-	CASRRDRGYEQYF	TGTGCCTCTCGCCGGGACAGAGGCTACGAGCAGTACTTC
TRBD2	TRBJ2-2	TRBV29-1	-	CSGQTSGGTGELFF	TGCAGTGGCCAAACTAGCGGGGGAACCGGGGAGCTGTTTTTT
-	TRBJ1-1	TRBV18	-	CASSLNGEGTEAFF	TGTGCCAGCTCACTAAACGGGGAAGGGACTGAAGCTTTCTTT
-	TRBJ2-1	TRBV4-3	once	CASSLRGSGASYNEQFF	TGCGCCAGCAGCCTAAGGGGGAGCGGGGCTTCCTACAATGAGCAGTTCTTC
TRBD1	TRBJ1-1	TRBV5-1	-	CASSPFEGASEAFF	TGCGCCAGCAGCCCATTTGAGGGGGCCTCTGAAGCTTTCTTT
TRBD1	TRBJ1-5	TRBV19	-	CASSIGRQGNQPQHF	TGTGCCAGTAGTATAGGAAGACAGGGGAATCAGCCCCAGCATTTT
TRBD1	TRBJ1-6	TRBV7-2	-	CASSLQPPGQGRSPLHF	TGTGCCAGCAGCCTTCAACCTCCGGGACAGGGAAGATCACCCCTCCACTTT
-	TRBJ1-5	TRBV4-1	few	CASSQSVGRAASQPQHF	TGCGCCAGCAGCCAATCGGTCGGGAGGGCTGCGTCCCAGCCCCAGCATTTT
TRBD1	TRBJ2-5	TRBV6-6	-	CASSYPTGGEETQYF	TGTGCCAGCAGTTACCCGACAGGGGGGGAGGAGACCCAGTACTTC
-	TRBJ2-3	TRBV7-8	-	CASRISGPTDTQYF	TGTGCCAGCAGAATTAGCGGCCCCACAGATACGCAGTATTTT
-	TRBJ2-7	TRBV28	-	CASSLWDESSYEQYF	TGTGCCAGCAGTTTGTGGGACGAGAGCTCCTACGAGCAGTACTTC
TRBD1	TRBJ1-1	TRBV6-1	-	CASSLGTGLPEAFF	TGTGCCAGCAGTCTTGGGACAGGGTTGCCTGAAGCTTTCTTT
-	TRBJ1-2	TRBV6-6	-	CASKPGTLYGYTF	TGTGCCAGCAAACCCGGGACACTCTATGGCTACACCTTC
-	TRBJ2-7	TRBV7-2	-	CASSFNRDNEQYF	TGTGCCAGCAGCTTTAACCGTGACAACGAGCAGTACTTC
TRBD2	TRBJ2-5	TRBV6-1	-	CAGTSGAVSETQYF	TGTGCCGGGACTAGCGGGGCCGTTTCGGAGACCCAGTACTTC
-	TRBJ2-3	TRBV4-2	few	CASSPPGVDTQYF	TGTGCCAGCAGCCCCCCCGGGGTAGATACGCAGTATTTT
-	TRBJ1-1	TRBV6-6	-	CASSSGNTEAFF	TGTGCCAGCAGTTCCGGGAACACTGAAGCTTTCTTT
TRBD1	TRBJ1-6	TRBV5-5	-	CASSPGQASRGSPLHF	TGTGCCAGCAGCCCGGGACAGGCCAGTCGGGGTTCACCCCTCCACTTT
-	TRBJ1-6	TRBV5-6	-	CASSKPTSNSPLHF	TGTGCCAGCAGCAAACCGACATCCAACTCACCCCTCCACTTT
-	TRBJ1-5	TRBV30	few	CAWDIGNQPQHF	TGTGCCTGGGACATCGGCAATCAGCCCCAGCATTTT
TRBD1	TRBJ1-2	TRBV19	-	CASSIHLRGLTAYGYTF	TGTGCCAGTAGTATCCACCTCAGGGGGCTTACTGCCTATGGCTACACCTTC
TRBD2	TRBJ2-1	TRBV7-8	once	CASSLEVVGRGANEQFF	TGTGCCAGCAGCTTAGAGGTCGTCGGGCGGGGGGCTAATGAGCAGTTCTTC
-	TRBJ1-6	TRBV2	-	CASRPTKVYNSPLHF	TGTGCCAGCAGACCGACAAAAGTCTATAATTCACCCCTCCACTTT
-	TRBJ2-3	TRBV4-2	-	CASSPLTGRSDTQYF	TGTGCCAGCAGCCCGTTAACAGGGAGGTCAGATACGCAGTATTTT
-	TRBJ1-5	TRBV28	once	CASTGTARNSNQPQHF	TGTGCCAGCACCGGGACGGCACGTAATAGCAATCAGCCCCAGCATTTT
-	TRBJ2-2	TRBV7-9	-	CASSLLSSPGELFF	TGTGCCAGCAGCTTATTAAGCAGCCCCGGGGAGCTGTTTTTT
-	TRBJ2-3	TRBV18	few	CASSPGLTSTDTQYF	TGTGCCAGCTCACCAGGTCTTACTAGCACAGATACGCAGTATTTT
-	TRBJ2-5	TRBV7-2	-	CASTSAQETQYF	TGTGCCAGCACGTCGGCCCAAGAGACCCAGTACTTC
TRBD1	TRBJ1-1	TRBV10-2	once	CASSRGRTTEAFF	TGCGCCAGCAGCAGGGGGAGGACCACTGAAGCTTTCTTT
TRBD1	TRBJ1-4	TRBV27	-	CASSPGQGGHEKLFF	TGTGCCAGCAGTCCTGGACAGGGCGGACATGAAAAACTGTTTTTT
-	TRBJ2-7	TRBV5-6	-	CASSLAPGRGSYEQYF	TGTGCCAGCAGCTTGGCCCCAGGCAGGGGTAGCTACGAGCAGTACTTC
TRBD1	TRBJ1-5	TRBV4-2	-	CASSSDGTGNQPQHF	TGTGCCAGCAGCTCAGACGGGACAGGGAATCAGCCCCAGCATTTT
-	TRBJ2-5	TRBV7-2	once	CASSLGPVQETQYF	TGTGCCAGCAGCTTAGGCCCGGTGCAAGAGACCCAGTACTTC
TRBD2	TRBJ2-7	TRBV7-2	-	CASSARPGTSGGAREQYF	TGTGCCAGCAGCGCGCGTCCCGGGACTAGCGGGGGGGCACGTGAGCAGTACTTC
-	TRBJ2-4	TRBV19	-	CASRPTVAKNIQYF	TGTGCCAGTAGACCCACGGTAGCCAAAAACATTCAGTACTTC